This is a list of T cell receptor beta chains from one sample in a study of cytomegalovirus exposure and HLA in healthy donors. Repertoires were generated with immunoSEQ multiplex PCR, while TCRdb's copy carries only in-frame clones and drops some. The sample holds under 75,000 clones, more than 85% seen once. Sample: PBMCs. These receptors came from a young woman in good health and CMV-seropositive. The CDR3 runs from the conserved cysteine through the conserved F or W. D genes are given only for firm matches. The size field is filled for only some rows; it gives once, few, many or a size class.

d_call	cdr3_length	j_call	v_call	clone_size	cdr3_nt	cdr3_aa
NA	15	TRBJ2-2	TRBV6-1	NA	TGTGCCAGCGTACGCAGGGGAATAAACACCGGGGAGCTGTTTTTT	CASVRRGINTGELFF
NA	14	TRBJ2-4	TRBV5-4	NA	TGTGCCAGCAGCTTGTCCTCCGGTGTGGACATTCAGTACTTC	CASSLSSGVDIQYF
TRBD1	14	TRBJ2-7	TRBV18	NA	TGTGCCAGCTCACAGGGACAGGGGTCCTACGAGCAGTACTTC	CASSQGQGSYEQYF
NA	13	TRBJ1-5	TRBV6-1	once	TGTGCCAGCCACACTATAGGCGGGGGCGCGAAGCATTTT	CASHTIGGGAKHF
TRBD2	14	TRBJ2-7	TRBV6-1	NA	TGTGCCAGCATGCCCCTAGCGGGAGGGGTCGAGCAGTACTTC	CASMPLAGGVEQYF
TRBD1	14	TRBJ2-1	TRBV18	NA	TGTGCCAGCTCACCCGGACAGGACGGGTATGAGCAGTTCTTC	CASSPGQDGYEQFF
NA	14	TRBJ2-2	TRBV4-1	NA	TGCGCCAGCAGCCCCGGGTTTCCCACCGGGGAGCTGTTTTTT	CASSPGFPTGELFF
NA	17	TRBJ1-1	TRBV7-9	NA	TGTGCCAGCAGCCTTAGACAGGCGAAAGGATCCAACACTGAAGCTTTCTTT	CASSLRQAKGSNTEAFF
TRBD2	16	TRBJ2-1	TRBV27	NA	TGTGCCAGCAGTTTATTATCGGCGGGGGGGCCCGGTGAGCAGTTCTTC	CASSLLSAGGPGEQFF
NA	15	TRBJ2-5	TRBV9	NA	TGTGCCAGCAGTGCCGCAGGGATCAGAGGAGAGACCCAGTACTTC	CASSAAGIRGETQYF
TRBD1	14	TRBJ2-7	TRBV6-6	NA	TGTGCCAGCAGATTGGGACAGGGACTCCTAGAGCAGTACTTC	CASRLGQGLLEQYF
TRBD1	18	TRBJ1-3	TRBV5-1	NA	TGCGCCAGCAGCCCAAAAACCGGGACAGGGATCTCTGGAAACACCATATATTTT	CASSPKTGTGISGNTIYF
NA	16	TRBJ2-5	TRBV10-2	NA	TGCGCCAGCAGTGAGCCCGGAGGGCCAGGGCAAGAGACCCAGTACTTC	CASSEPGGPGQETQYF
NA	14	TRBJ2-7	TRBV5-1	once	TGCGCCAGCAGCTTGGGACTAGGACCCTACGAGCAGTACTTC	CASSLGLGPYEQYF
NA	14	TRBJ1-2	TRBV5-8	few	TGTGCCAGCTCTTCCTGGGGCAGGGGCTATGGCTACACCTTC	CASSSWGRGYGYTF
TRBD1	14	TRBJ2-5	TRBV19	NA	TGTGCCAGTAAACCAGGGGGCTTGGGAGAGACCCAGTACTTC	CASKPGGLGETQYF
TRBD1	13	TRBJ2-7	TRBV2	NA	TGTGCCAGCAGTTACACAGGGGCCTACGAGCAGTACTTC	CASSYTGAYEQYF
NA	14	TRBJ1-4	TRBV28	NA	TGTGCCAGCAGGAGGGACTTGGGGAATGAAAAACTGTTTTTT	CASRRDLGNEKLFF
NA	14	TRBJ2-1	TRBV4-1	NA	TGCGCCAGCAGCCAAGGGAGGAGTGGTGATGAGCAGTTCTTC	CASSQGRSGDEQFF
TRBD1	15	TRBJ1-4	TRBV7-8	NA	TGTGCCAGCAGCAAGAGGACAGGGGGAAATGAAAAACTGTTTTTT	CASSKRTGGNEKLFF
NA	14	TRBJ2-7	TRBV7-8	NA	TGTGCCAGCAGCTTAGCGCGGGTCTCTAGGAAGCAGTACTTC	CASSLARVSRKQYF
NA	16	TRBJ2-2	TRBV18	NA	TGTGCCAGCTCGTCTTCGGGGGGCTCGGGGACCGGGGAGCTGTTTTTT	CASSSSGGSGTGELFF
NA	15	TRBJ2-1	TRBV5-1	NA	TGCGCCAGCAGCTTGGTAGGCGGAACCTACAATGAGCAGTTCTTC	CASSLVGGTYNEQFF
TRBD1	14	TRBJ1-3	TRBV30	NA	TGTGCCTGGAGTTCGGACAGGGCTGGAAACACCATATATTTT	CAWSSDRAGNTIYF
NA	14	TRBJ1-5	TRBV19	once	TGTGCCAGTAGTACTCCGGGTCAAAATCAGCCCCAGCATTTT	CASSTPGQNQPQHF
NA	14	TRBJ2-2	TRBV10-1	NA	TGCGCCAGCAGTGCCGGGGAGGAACCCGGGGAGCTGTTTTTT	CASSAGEEPGELFF
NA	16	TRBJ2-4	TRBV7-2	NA	TGTGCCAGCAGCTTAGTTCAGGGGTTAGCCAAAAACATTCAGTACTTC	CASSLVQGLAKNIQYF
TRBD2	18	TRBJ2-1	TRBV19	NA	TGTGCCAGTAGTATGACTAGCGGGGGGATAAGCTCCTACAATGAGCAGTTCTTC	CASSMTSGGISSYNEQFF
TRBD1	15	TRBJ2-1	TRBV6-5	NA	TGTGCCAGCAAAGCACTCGGGACAGCTCATAATGAGCAGTTCTTC	CASKALGTAHNEQFF
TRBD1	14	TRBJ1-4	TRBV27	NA	TGTGCCAGCAGCCCTAACGGACAGGGAGGGAAACTGTTTTTT	CASSPNGQGGKLFF
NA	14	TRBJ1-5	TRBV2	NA	TGTGCCAGCACGGACACCGGGGGTTTCCAGCCCCAGCATTTT	CASTDTGGFQPQHF
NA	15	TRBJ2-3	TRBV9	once	TGTGCCAGCAGCGTACTAGGGGGATTCACAGATACGCAGTATTTT	CASSVLGGFTDTQYF
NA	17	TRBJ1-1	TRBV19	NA	TGTGCCAGTAGGACAGCCATAAACAGGGACCAGAACACTGAAGCTTTCTTT	CASRTAINRDQNTEAFF
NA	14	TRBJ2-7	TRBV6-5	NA	TGTGCCAGCAGTGCAGGAGGCAGCCAGTGGGAGCAGTACTTC	CASSAGGSQWEQYF
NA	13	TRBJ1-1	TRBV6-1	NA	TGTGCCAGCAGTGTTACAGTCAACACTGAAGCTTTCTTT	CASSVTVNTEAFF
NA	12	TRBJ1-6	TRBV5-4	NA	TGTGCCAGCAGAACTCAGGGTACACCCCTCCACTTT	CASRTQGTPLHF
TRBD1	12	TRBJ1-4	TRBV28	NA	TGTGCCAGCAGTTTAGGGACAGGGAAATCCAGTTTT	CASSLGTGKSSF
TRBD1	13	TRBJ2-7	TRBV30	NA	TGTGCCTCCACCCGGGACAGGGTTAACGTGCAGTACTTC	CASTRDRVNVQYF
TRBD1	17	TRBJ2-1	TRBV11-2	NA	TGTGCCAGCAGCCCCGTAGGGGGTCAGGGGGTCGACAATGAGCAGTTCTTC	CASSPVGGQGVDNEQFF
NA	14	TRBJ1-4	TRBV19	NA	TGTGCCAGTAGTATCGGAGGAATTGCTGAAAAACTGTTTTTT	CASSIGGIAEKLFF
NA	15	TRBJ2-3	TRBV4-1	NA	TGCGCCAGCAGGGACAGGGAGGGTGGCACAGATACGCAGTATTTT	CASRDREGGTDTQYF
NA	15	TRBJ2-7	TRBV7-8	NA	TGTGCCAGCAGCCACCGGAGGAGGGGGCCAGGCGAGCAGTACTTC	CASSHRRRGPGEQYF
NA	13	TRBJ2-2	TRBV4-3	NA	TGCGCCAGCAGCCAACGGAACACCGGGGAGCTGTTTTTT	CASSQRNTGELFF
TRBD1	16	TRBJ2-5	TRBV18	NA	TGTGCCAGCTCACTTACCGGGACAGGGGCCCAAGGGGCCCAGTACTTC	CASSLTGTGAQGAQYF
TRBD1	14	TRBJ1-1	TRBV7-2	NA	TGTGCCAGCAGCTTACAGGGGGCGCTGAGTGAAGCTTTCTTT	CASSLQGALSEAFF
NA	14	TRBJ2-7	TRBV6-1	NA	TGTGCCAGCAGTAGGTCAGGGGGACTTCTTGCGCAGTACTTC	CASSRSGGLLAQYF
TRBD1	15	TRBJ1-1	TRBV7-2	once	TGTGCCAGCAGACCAAGAACAGGGGCCGGATTTGAAGCTTTCTTT	CASRPRTGAGFEAFF
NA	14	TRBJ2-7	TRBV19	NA	TGTGCCAGTAGTATAACCGGATCAACTAACGAGCAGTACTTC	CASSITGSTNEQYF
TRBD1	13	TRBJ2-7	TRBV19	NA	TGTGCCCCTTTCCCGGGACAGGGGCTTGAGCAGTACTTC	CAPFPGQGLEQYF
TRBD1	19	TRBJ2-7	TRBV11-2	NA	TGTGCCAGCACCCCTTTCGCGGGGACAGGGTCTTTAGCCCTCTACGAGCAGTACTTC	CASTPFAGTGSLALYEQYF
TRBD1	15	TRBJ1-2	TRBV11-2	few	TGTGCCAGCAGCTTATCTCGACAGGGGGCAGATGGCTACACCTTC	CASSLSRQGADGYTF